This T cell receptor (beta chain) stems from a study of blood T cell repertoires in COVID-19. Study-wide context: The United States, Italy and Spain supplied acute and convalescent COVID-19 samples. From T cells, B-cell-depleted T cells, or PBMCs came the material, which was cDNA or gDNA.

Germline lookup yields CDR1 LGHNA and CDR2 YNFKEQ. The CDR3 is 14 residues long. The V gene end was trimmed by 4 bases and the J gene end by 1 base; junction bases not matched to a gene: 3. In the authors' workflow: Counts of nucleated cells, estimated from reference gene primer amplification, were obtained. Some clones are missing from TCRdb's copy, which holds only in-frame ones; the method was immunoSEQ multiplex PCR. V, J and clone size were drawn from that table, and D and trimming were deduced from the DNA. The sample includes approximately 45,000 clones, over 70% of them seen just once. Seattle patients were enrolled during active infection and followed longitudinally.

The specimen sequenced was peripheral blood. This sequence originates from an elderly woman with COVID-19, enrolled during active disease. The J gene is TRBJ2-5, the V gene TRBV4-2; 7 bases fit TRBD2. CDR3 amino acids: CASSLGGSQETQYF. DNA for the CDR3: TGTGCCAGCAGCCTGGGGGGGAGCCAAGAGACCCAGTACTTC.